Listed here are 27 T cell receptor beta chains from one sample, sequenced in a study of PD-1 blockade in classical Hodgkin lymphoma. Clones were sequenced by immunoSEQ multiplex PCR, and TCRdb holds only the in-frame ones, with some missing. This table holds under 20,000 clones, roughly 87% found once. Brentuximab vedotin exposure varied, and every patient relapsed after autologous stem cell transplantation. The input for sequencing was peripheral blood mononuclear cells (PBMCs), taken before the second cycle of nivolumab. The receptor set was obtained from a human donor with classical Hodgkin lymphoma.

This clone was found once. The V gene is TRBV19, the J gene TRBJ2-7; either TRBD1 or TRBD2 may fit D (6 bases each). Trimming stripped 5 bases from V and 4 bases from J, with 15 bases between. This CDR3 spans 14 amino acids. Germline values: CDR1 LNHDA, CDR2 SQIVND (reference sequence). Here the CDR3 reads CASSLKSGAYEQYF. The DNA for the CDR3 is TGTGCCAGTAGTCTGAAGTCGGGGGCATACGAGCAGTACTTC.

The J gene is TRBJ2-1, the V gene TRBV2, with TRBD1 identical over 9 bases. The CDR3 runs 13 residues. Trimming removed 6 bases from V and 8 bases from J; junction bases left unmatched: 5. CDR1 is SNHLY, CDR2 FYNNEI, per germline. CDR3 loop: CASRRDREHEQFF. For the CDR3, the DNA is TGTGCCAGCAGGCGGGACAGGGAGCATGAGCAGTTCTTC.

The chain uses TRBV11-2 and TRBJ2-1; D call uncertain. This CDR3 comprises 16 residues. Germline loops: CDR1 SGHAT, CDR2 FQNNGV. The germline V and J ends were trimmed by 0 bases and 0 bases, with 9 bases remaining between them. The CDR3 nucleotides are TGTGCCAGCAGCTTAGACCCACTGAGCTCCTACAATGAGCAGTTCTTC. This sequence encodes CASSLDPLSSYNEQFF.

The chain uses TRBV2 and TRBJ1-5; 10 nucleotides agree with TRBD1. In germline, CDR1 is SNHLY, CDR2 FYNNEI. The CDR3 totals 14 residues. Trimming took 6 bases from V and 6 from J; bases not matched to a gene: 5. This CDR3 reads CASRGGQGSQPQHF. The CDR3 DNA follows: TGTGCCAGCAGGGGGGGACAGGGGAGTCAGCCCCAGCATTTT.

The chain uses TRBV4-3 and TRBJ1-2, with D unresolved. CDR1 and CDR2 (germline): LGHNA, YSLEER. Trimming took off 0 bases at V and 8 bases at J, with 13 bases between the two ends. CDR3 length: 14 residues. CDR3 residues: CASSQDTALRGYTF. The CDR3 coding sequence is TGCGCCAGCAGCCAAGATACAGCACTGAGGGGCTACACCTTC.

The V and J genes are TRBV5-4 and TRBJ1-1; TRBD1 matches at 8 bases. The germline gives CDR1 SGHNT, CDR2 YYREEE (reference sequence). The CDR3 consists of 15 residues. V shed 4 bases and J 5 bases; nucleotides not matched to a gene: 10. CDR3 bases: TGTGCCAGCAGCCCCCTCGGCAGGGGGCAAACTGAAGCTTTCTTT. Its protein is CASSPLGRGQTEAFF.

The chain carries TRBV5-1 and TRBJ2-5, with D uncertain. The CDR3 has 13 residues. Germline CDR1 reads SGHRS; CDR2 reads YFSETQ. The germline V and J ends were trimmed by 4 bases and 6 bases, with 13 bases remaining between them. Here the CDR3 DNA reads TGCGCCAGCAGCAGGACGGGCAGCCAGACCCAGTACTTC. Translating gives CASSRTGSQTQYF.

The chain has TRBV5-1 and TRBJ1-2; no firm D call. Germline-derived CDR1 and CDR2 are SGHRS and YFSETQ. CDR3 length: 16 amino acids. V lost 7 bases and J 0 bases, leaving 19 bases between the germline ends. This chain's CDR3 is CASFLAPGSTNYGYTF. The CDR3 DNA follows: TGCGCCAGCTTCCTGGCCCCAGGCAGTACTAACTATGGCTACACCTTC.

CDR3 DNA: TGTGCCAGCAGCCAGCCTCCTATCGCTAGCTCCTACAATGAGCAGTTCTTC. Residues: CASSQPPIASSYNEQFF. The chain recombines TRBV4-2 with TRBJ2-1; D gene uncertain. V lost 3 bases, J lost 0 bases, and 15 bases lay in between. Germline CDR1 LGHNA, CDR2 YNFKEQ. CDR3 size: 17 residues.

CDR3 nucleotide sequence: TGTGCCGGCCGGGCCTCATTAGGGGATGAGCAGTTCTTC. Amino acids: CAGRASLGDEQFF. The gene calls are TRBV10-3 and TRBJ2-1, with TRBD1 as a possible D gene (5 bases). Germline CDR1 reads ENHRY; CDR2 reads SYGVKD. Deletions cut 11 bases from V and 8 bases from J, with 19 bases between. The CDR3 extends over 13 amino acids.

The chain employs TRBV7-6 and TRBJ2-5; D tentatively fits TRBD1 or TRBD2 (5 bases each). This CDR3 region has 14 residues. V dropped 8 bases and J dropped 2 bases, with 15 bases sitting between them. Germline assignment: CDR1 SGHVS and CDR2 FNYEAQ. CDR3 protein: CASGGPRVQETQYF. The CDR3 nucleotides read TGTGCCAGCGGGGGACCGCGCGTTCAAGAGACCCAGTACTTC.

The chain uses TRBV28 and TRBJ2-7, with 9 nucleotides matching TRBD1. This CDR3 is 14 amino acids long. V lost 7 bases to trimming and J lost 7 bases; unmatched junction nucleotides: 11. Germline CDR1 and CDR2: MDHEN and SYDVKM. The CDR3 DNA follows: TGTGCCAGCAAAGCCGGGACAGGGCCAAATGAGCAGTACTTC. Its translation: CASKAGTGPNEQYF.

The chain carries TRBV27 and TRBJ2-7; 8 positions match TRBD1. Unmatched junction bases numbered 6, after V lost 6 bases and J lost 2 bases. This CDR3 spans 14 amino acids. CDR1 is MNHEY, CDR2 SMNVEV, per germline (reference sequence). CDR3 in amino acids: CASRADRGAYEQYF. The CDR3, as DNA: TGTGCCAGCAGGGCAGACAGGGGCGCCTACGAGCAGTACTTC.

The CDR3 loop is CASSSQGAPGTQYF. The CDR3 DNA is TGTGCCAGCAGCTCTCAGGGGGCTCCAGGGACCCAGTACTTC. V gene TRBV27 combines with J gene TRBJ2-5; 8 bases agree with TRBD1. The CDR3 runs 14 residues. J lost 7 bases, V lost 6 bases, and 10 bases had no gene match. Germline values: CDR1 MNHEY, CDR2 SMNVEV (reference sequence).

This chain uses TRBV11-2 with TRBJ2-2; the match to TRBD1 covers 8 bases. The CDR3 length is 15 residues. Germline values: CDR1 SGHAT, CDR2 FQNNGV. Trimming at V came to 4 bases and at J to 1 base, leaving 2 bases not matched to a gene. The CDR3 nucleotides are TGTGCCAGCAGCTACGGGACAGGGAACACCGGGGAGCTGTTTTTT. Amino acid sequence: CASSYGTGNTGELFF.

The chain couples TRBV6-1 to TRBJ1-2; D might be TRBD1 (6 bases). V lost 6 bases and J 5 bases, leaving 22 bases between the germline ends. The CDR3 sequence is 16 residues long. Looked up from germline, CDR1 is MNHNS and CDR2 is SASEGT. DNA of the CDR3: TGTGCCAGCAGGGAAACGGGGGGCCCTGGGGGTTATGGCTACACCTTC. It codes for CASRETGGPGGYGYTF.

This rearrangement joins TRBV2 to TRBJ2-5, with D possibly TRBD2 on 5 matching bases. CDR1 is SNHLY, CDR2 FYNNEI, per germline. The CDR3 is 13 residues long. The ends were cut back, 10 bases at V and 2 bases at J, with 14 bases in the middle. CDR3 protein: CATEEGLQETQYF. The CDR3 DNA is TGTGCCACCGAAGAGGGCTTACAAGAGACCCAGTACTTC.

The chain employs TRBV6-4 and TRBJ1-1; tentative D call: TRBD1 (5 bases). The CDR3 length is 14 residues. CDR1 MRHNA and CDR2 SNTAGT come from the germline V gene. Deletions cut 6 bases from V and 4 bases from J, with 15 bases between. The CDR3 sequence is CASRDTDRFTEAFF. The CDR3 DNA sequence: TGTGCCAGCAGAGATACCGACAGATTCACTGAAGCTTTCTTT.

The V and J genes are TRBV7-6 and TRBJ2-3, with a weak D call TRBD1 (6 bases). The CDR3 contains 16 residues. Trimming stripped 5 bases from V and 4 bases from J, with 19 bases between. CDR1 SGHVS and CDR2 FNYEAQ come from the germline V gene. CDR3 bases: TGTGCCAGCAGCCCCGCAGGGGCCGGTTGGTCAGATACGCAGTATTTT. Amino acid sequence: CASSPAGAGWSDTQYF.

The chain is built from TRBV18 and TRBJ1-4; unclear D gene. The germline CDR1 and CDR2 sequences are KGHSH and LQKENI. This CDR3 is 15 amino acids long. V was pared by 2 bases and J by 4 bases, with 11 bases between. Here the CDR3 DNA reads TGTGCCAGCTCACCATCCCCGGAGGGTAATGAAAAACTGTTTTTT. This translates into CASSPSPEGNEKLFF.

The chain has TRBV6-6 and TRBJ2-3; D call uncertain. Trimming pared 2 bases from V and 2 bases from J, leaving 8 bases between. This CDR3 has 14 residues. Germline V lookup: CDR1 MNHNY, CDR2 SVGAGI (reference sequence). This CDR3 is CASSYPYATDTQYF. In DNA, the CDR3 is TGTGCCAGCAGTTACCCATATGCCACAGATACGCAGTATTTT.

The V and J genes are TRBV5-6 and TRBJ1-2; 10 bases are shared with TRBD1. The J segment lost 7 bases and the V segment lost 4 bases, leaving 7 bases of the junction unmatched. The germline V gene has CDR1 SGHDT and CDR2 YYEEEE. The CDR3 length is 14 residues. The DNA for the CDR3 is TGTGCCAGCAGCACTGACAGGGGGCGGGTTGGCTACACCTTC. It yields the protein CASSTDRGRVGYTF.

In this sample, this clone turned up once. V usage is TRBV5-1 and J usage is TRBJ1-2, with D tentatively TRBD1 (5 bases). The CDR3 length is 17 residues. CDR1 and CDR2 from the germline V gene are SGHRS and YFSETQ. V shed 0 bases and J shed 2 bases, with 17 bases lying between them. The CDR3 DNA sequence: TGCGCCAGCAGCTTGGGTGTCTTAGTGGGACGGAACTATGGCTACACCTTC. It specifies CASSLGVLVGRNYGYTF.

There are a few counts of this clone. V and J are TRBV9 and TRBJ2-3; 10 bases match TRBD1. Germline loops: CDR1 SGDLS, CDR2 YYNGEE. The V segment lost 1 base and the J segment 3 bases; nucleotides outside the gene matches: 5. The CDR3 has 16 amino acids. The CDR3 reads CASSVSEDRGTDTQYF. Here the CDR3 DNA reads TGTGCCAGCAGCGTAAGTGAGGACAGGGGGACAGATACGCAGTATTTT.

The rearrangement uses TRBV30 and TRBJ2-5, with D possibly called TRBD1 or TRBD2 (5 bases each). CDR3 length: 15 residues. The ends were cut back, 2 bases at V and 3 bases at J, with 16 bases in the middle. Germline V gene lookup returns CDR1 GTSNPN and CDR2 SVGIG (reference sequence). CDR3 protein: CAWSCGGDNKETQYF. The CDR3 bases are TGTGCCTGGAGTTGTGGGGGAGATAATAAAGAGACCCAGTACTTC. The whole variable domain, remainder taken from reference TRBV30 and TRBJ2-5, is SQTIHQWPATLVQPVGSPLSLECTVEGTSNPNLYWYRQAAGRGLQLLFYSVGIGQISSEVPQNLSASRPQDRQFILSSKKLLLSDSGFYLCAWSCGGDNKETQYFGPGTRLLVL.

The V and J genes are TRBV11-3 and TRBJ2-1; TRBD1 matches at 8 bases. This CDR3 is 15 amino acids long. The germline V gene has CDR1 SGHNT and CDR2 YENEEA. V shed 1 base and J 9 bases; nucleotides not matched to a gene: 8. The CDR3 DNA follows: TGTGCCAGCAGCTTAGGTGGACAGGGTTTCGGTGAGCAGTTCTTC. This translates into CASSLGGQGFGEQFF.

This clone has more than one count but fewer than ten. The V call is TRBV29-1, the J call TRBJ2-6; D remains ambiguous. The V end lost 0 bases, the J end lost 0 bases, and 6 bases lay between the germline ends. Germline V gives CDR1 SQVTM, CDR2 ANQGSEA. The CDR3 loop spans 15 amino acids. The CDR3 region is CSVEDNNSGANVLTF. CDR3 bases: TGCAGCGTTGAAGATAACAACTCTGGGGCCAACGTCCTGACTTTC.